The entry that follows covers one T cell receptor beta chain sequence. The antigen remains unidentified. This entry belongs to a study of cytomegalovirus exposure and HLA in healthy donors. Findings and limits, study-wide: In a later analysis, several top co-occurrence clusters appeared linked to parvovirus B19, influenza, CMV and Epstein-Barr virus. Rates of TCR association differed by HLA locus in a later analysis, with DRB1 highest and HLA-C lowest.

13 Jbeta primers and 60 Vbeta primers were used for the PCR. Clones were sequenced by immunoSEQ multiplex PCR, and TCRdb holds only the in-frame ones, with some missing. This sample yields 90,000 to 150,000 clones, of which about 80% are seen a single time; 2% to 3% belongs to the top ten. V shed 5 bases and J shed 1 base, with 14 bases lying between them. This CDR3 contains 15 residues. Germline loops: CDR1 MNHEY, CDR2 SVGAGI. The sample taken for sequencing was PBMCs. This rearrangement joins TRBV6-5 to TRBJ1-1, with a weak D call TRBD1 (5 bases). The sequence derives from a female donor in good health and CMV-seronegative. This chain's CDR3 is CASSPRQIANTEAFF. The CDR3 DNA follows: TGTGCCAGCAGTCCCCGACAGATTGCGAACACTGAAGCTTTCTTT.